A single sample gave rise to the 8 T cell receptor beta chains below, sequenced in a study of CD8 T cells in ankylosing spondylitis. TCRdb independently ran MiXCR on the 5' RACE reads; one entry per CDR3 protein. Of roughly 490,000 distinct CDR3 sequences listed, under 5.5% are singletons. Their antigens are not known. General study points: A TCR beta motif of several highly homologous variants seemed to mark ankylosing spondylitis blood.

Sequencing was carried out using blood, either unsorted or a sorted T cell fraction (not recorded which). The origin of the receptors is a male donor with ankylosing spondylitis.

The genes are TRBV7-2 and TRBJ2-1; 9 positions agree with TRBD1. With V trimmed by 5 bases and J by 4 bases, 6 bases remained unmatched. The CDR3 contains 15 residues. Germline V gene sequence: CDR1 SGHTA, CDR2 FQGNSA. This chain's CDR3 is CASSPSGTGYNEQFF. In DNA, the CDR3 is TGTGCCAGCAGCCCATCCGGGACAGGGTACAATGAGCAGTTCTTC.

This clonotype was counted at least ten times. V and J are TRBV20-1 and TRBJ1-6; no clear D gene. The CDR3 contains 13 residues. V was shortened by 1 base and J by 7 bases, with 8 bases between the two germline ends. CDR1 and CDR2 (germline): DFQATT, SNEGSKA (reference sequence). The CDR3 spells CSARVYSNSPLHF. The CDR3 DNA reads TGCAGTGCTAGAGTTTACAGCAATTCACCCCTCCACTTT.

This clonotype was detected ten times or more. DNA for the CDR3: TGTGCCAGCAGCCCAAGGACTAGCGGGAGGGCTATTTCTGGCAATGAGCAGTTCTTC. It translates to CASSPRTSGRAISGNEQFF. The chain links TRBV9 to TRBJ2-1; 15 positions agree with TRBD2. The CDR3 is made up of 19 amino acids. V lost 4 bases, J lost 6 bases, and 14 bases stayed unmatched. The germline V gene has CDR1 SGDLS and CDR2 YYNGEE.

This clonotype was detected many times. The CDR3 reads CASRSGGQGYTEAFF. CDR3 sequence (DNA): TGCGCCAGCAGATCCGGTGGGCAGGGGTACACTGAAGCTTTCTTT. The chain uses TRBV5-1 and TRBJ1-1; D is perhaps TRBD1 (6 bases). The CDR3 has 15 residues. Germline CDR1 is SGHRS and CDR2 is YFSETQ. The ends were cut back, 5 bases at V and 3 bases at J, with 17 bases in the middle. Complete variable domain (other parts from reference TRBV5-1 and TRBJ1-1): KAGVTQTPRYLIKTRGQQVTLSCSPISGHRSVSWYQQTPGQGLQFLFEYFSETQRNKGNFPGRFSGRQFSNSRSEMNVSTLELGDSALYLCASRSGGQGYTEAFFGQGTRLTVV.

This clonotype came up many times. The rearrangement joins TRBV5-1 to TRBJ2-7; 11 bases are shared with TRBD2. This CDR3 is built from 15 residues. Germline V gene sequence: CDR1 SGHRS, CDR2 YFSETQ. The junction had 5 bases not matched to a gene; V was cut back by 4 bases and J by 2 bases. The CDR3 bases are TGCGCCAGCAGCCCCCAGGGACTAGCGGCCTACGAGCAGTACTTC. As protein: CASSPQGLAAYEQYF.

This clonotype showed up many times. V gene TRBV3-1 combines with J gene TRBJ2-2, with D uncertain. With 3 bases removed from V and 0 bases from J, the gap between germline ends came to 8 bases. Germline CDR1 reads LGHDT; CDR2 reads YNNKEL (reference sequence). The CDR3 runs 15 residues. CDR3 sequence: CASSQYRTNTGELFF. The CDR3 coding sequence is TGTGCCAGCAGCCAGTACAGAACGAACACCGGGGAGCTGTTTTTT. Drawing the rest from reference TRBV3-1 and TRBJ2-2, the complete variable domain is DTAVSQTPKYLVTQMGNDKSIKCEQNLGHDTMYWYKQDSKKFLKIMFSYNNKELIINETVPNRFSPKSPDKAHLNLHINSLELGDSAVYFCASSQYRTNTGELFFGEGSRLTVL.

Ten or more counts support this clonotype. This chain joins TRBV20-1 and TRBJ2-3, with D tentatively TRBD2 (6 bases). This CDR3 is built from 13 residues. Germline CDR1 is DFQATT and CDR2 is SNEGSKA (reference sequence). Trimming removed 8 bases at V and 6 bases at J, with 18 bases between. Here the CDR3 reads CSLSGILADTQYF. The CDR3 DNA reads TGCAGTCTTAGCGGCATCCTCGCGGATACGCAGTATTTT.

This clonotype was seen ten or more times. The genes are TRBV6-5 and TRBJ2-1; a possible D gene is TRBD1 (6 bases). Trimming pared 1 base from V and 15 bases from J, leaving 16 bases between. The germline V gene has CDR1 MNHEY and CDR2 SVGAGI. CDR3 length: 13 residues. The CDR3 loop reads CASSYLGGPLWFF. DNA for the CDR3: TGTGCCAGCAGTTACTTAGGGGGTCCTTTGTGGTTCTTC.